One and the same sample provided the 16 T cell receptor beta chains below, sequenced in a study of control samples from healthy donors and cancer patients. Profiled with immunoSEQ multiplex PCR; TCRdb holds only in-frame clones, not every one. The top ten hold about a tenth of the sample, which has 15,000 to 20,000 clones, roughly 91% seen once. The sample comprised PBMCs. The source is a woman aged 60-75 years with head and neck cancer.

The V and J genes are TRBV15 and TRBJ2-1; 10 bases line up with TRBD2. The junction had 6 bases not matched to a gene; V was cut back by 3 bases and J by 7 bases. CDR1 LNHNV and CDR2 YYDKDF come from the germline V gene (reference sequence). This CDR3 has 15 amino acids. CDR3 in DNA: TGTGCCACCAGCAGTGCCGGGACTAGCGAGAATGAGCAGTTCTTC. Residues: CATSSAGTSENEQFF.

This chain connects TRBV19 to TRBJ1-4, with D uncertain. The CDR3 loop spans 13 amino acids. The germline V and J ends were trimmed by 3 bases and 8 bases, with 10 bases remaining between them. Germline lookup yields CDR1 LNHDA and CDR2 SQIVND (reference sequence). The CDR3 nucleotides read TGTGCCAGTAGTATTAACAGAGGGGAAAAACTGTTTTTT. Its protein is CASSINRGEKLFF.

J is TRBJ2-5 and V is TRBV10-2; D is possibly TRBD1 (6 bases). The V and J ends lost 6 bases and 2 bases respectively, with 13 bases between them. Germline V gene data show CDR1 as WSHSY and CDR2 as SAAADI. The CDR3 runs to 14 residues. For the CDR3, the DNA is TGCGCCAGCAGCACCCCGACAGGTCAAGAGACCCAGTACTTC. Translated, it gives CASSTPTGQETQYF.

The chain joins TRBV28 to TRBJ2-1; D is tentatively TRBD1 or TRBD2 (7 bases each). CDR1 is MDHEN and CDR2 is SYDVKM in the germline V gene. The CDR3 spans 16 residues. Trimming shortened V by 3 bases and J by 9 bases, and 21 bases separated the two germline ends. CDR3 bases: TGTGCCAGCAGTTTGGGGGGGGGACAGTGGTCGATTGAGCAGTTCTTC. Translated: CASSLGGGQWSIEQFF.

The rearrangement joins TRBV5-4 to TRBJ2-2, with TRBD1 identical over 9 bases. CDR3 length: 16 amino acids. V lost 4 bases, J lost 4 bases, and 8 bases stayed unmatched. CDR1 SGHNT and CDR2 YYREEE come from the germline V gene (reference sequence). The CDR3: CASSKGQGYSTGELFF. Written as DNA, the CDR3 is TGTGCCAGCAGCAAAGGACAGGGGTATAGCACCGGGGAGCTGTTTTTT.

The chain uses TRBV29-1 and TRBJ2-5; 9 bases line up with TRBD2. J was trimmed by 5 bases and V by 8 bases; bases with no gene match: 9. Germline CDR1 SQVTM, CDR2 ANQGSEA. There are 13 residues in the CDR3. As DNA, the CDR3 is TGCAGCATCCGGTGGACTAGCGACGAGACCCAGTACTTC. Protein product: CSIRWTSDETQYF.

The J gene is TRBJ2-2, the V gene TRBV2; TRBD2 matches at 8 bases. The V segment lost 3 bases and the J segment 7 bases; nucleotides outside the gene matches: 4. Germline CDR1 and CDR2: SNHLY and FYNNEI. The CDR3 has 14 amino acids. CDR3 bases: TGTGCCAGCAGTGAGGAGCGGGAGTACGGGGAGCTGTTTTTT. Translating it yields CASSEEREYGELFF.

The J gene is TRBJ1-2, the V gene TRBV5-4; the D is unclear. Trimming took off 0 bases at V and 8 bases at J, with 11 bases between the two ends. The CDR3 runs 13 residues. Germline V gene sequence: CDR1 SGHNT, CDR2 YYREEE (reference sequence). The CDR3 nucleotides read TGTGCCAGCAGCTTGGAAGGGTTGTTAGGCTACACCTTC. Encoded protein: CASSLEGLLGYTF.

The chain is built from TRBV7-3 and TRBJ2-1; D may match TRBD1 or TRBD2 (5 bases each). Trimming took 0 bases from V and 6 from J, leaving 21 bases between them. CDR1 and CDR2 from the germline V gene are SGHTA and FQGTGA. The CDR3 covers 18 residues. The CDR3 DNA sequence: TGTGCCAGCAGCTTAACGGGTACCCGGGGCCGGGGTGGCAATGAGCAGTTCTTC. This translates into CASSLTGTRGRGGNEQFF. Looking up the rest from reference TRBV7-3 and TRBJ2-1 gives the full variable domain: GAGVSQTPSNKVTEKGKYVELRCDPISGHTALYWYRQSLGQGPEFLIYFQGTGAADDSGLPNDRFFAVRPEGSVSTLKIQRTERGDSAVYLCASSLTGTRGRGGNEQFFGPGTRLTVL.

The CDR3 bases are TGTGCCAGCAGCAACGGAGTCGGGGGATCTGGAAACACCATATATTTT. It is translated as CASSNGVGGSGNTIYF. The genes are TRBV7-9 and TRBJ1-3, with a tentative D call TRBD1 (5 bases). CDR1 and CDR2 (germline): SEHNR, FQNEAQ (reference sequence). V dropped 5 bases and J dropped 1 base, with 15 bases sitting between them. The CDR3 is 16 residues long.

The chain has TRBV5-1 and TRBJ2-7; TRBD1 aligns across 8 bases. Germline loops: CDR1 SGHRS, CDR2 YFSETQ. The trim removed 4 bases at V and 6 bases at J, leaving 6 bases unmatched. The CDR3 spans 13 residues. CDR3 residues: CASSRTGGSEQYF. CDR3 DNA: TGCGCCAGCAGCCGTACAGGGGGGTCCGAGCAGTACTTC.

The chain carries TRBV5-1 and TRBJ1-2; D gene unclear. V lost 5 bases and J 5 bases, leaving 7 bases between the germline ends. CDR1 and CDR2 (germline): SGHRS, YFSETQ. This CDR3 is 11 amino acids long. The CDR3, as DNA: TGCGCCAGCAGTTGGGAGTATGGCTACACCTTC. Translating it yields CASSWEYGYTF.

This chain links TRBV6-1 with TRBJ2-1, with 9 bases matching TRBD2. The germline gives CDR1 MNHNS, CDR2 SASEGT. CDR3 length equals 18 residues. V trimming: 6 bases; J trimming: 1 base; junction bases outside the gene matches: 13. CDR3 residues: CASRERWASGVSYNEQFF. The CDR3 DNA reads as TGTGCCAGCAGAGAACGATGGGCTAGCGGGGTATCCTACAATGAGCAGTTCTTC.

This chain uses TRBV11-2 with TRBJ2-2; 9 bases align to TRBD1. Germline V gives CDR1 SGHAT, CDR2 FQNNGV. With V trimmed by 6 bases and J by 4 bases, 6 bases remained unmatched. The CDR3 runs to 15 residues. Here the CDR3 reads CASRVQGAITGELFF. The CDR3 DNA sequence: TGTGCCAGCAGGGTACAGGGGGCAATCACCGGGGAGCTGTTTTTT. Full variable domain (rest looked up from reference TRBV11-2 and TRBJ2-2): EAGVAQSPRYKIIEKRQSVAFWCNPISGHATLYWYQQILGQGPKLLIQFQNNGVVDDSQLPKDRFSAERLKGVDSTLKIQPAKLEDSAVYLCASRVQGAITGELFFGEGSRLTVL.

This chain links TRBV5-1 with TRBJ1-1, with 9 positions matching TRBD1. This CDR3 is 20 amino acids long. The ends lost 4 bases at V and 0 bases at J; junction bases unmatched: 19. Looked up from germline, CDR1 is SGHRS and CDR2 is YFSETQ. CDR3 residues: CASSKPPRTGEVGMNTEAFF. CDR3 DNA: TGCGCCAGCAGCAAACCGCCCAGGACAGGGGAGGTGGGTATGAACACTGAAGCTTTCTTT. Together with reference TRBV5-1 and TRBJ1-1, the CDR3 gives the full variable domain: KAGVTQTPRYLIKTRGQQVTLSCSPISGHRSVSWYQQTPGQGLQFLFEYFSETQRNKGNFPGRFSGRQFSNSRSEMNVSTLELGDSALYLCASSKPPRTGEVGMNTEAFFGQGTRLTVV.

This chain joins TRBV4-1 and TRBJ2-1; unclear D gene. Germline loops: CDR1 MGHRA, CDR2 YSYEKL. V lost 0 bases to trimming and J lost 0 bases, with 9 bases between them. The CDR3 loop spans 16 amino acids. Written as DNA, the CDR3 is TGCGCCAGCAGCCAAGATCTGGCAGGCTCCTACAATGAGCAGTTCTTC. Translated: CASSQDLAGSYNEQFF.